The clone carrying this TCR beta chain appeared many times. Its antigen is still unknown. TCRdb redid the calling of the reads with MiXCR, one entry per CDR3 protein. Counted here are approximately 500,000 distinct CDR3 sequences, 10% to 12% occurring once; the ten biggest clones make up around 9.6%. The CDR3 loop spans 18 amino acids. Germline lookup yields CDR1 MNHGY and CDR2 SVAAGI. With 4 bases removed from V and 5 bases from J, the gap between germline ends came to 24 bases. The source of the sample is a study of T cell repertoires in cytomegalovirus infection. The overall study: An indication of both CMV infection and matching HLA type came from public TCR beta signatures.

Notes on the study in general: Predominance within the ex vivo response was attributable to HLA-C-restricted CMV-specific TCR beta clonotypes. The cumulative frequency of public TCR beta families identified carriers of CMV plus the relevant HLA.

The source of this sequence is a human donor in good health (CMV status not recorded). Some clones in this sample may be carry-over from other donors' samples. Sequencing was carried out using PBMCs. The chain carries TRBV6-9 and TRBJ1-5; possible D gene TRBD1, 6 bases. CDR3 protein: CASSLPLGTPRVYQPQHF. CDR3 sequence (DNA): TGTGCCAGCAGTTTGCCCCTGGGGACACCGAGAGTGTATCAGCCCCAGCATTTT.